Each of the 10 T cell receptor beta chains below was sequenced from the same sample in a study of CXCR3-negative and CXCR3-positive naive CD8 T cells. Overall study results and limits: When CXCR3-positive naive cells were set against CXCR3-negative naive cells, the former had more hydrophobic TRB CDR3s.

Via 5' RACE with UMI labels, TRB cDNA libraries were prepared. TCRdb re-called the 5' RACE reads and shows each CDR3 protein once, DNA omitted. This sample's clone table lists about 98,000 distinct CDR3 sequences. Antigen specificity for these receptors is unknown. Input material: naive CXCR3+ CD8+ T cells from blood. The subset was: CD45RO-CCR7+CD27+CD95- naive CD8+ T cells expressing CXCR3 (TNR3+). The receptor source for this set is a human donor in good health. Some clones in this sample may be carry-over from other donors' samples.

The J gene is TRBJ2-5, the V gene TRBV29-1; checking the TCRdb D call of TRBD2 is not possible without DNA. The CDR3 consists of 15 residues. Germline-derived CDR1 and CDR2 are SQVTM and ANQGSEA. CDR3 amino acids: CSVEFLAGGEETQYF.

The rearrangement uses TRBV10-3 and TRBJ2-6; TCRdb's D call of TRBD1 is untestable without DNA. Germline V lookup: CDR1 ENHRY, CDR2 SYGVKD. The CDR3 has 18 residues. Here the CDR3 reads CATISDRGLYSGANVLTF.

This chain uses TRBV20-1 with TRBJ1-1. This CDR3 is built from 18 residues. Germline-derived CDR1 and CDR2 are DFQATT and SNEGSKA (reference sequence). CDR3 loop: CSARDLETVEIVYTEAFF.

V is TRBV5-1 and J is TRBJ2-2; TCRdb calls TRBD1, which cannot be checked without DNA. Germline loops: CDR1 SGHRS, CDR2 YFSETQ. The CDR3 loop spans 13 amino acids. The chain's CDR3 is CASTPTGGGELFF.

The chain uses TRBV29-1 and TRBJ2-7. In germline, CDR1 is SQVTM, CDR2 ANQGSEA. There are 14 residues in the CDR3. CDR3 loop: CSVEDPSGYYEQYF.

The CDR3 sequence is CASSLSGQGAAELFF. The gene calls are TRBV28 and TRBJ2-2; the D gene TCRdb calls, TRBD1, cannot be checked with no DNA. This CDR3 is built from 15 residues. CDR1 MDHEN and CDR2 SYDVKM come from the germline V gene.

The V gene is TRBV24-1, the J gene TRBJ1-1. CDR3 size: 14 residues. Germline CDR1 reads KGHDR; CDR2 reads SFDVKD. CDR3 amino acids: CATSDPRRNTEAFF.

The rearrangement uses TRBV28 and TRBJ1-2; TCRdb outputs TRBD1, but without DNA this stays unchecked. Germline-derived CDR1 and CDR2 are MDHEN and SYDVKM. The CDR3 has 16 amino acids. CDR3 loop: CATERTGEALNYGYTF.

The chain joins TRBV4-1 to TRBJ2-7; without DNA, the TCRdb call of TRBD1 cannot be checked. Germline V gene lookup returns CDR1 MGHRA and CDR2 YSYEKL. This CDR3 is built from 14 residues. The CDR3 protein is CASSHRQGGDEQYF.

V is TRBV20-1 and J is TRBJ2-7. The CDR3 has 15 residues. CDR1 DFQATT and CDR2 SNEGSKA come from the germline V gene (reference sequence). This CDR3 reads CSARDTGFSSNEQYF.